Sequencing of this TCR beta chain was carried out in a study of shared clonotypes between healthy human individuals. A remark on this clone: The antigen remains undetermined.

Trimming left V 8 bases short and J 8 bases short, with 12 bases between. The CDR3 has 12 amino acids. Germline CDR1 SNHLY, CDR2 FYNNEI. Data came from immunoSEQ multiplex PCR; TCRdb stores just in-frame clones and leaves some out. The sample comprises around 2.5 million clones, 93% of which are singletons, and around 0.37% rests with the top ten. Study-wide findings and caveats: Several donors shared around 5.1% of their naive CD4 clonotypes.

This clonotype originated in a man aged 18-30 years in good health. Some clones in this sample may be carry-over from other donors' samples. The gene calls are TRBV2 and TRBJ2-2; D uncertain. Sequences were obtained from naive CD4+ T cells from PBMCs. Subset in this sample: CD45RA+ positively selected. The CDR3 coding sequence is TGTGCCAGCCGAACCCTCCTTGGGGAGCTGTTTTTT. It yields the protein CASRTLLGELFF.